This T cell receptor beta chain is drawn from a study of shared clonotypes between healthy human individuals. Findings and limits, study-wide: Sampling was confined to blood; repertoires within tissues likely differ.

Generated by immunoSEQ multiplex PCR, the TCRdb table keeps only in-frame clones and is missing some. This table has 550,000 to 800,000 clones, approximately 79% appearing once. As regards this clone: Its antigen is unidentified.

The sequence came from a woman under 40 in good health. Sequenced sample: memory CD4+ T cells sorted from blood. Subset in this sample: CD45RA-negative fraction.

The CDR3 loop is CASSDGGSENIQYF. The CDR3 nucleotides are TGCGCCAGCAGTGATGGGGGGAGCGAAAACATTCAGTACTTC. The rearrangement uses TRBV10-1 and TRBJ2-4, with D maybe TRBD2 (6 bases). V lost 3 bases to trimming and J lost 5 bases, with 11 bases between them. The germline V gene has CDR1 WNHNN and CDR2 SYGVQD (reference sequence). This CDR3 has 14 residues.